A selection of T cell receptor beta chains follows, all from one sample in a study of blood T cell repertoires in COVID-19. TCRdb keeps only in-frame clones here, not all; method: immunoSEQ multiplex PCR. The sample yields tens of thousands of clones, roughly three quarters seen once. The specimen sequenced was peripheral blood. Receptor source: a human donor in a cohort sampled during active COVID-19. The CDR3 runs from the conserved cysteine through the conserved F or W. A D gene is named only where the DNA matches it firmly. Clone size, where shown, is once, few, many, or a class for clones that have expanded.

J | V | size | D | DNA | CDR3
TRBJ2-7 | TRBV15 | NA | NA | TGTGCCACCAGCAGAGCGTATTTACATCCGCAGGGTTTGGGCAACTACTGCGAGCAGTACTTC | CATSRAYLHPQGLGNYCEQYF
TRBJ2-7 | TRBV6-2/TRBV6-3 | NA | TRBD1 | TGTGCCAGCAGCGACAGGGGGTTTTTCTACGAGCAGTACTTC | CASSDRGFFYEQYF
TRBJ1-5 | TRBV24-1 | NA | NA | TGTGCCACCAGTGACGTAGGAGGTGGTCAGCCCCAGCATTTT | CATSDVGGGQPQHF
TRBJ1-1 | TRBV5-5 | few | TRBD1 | TGTGCCAGCAGCGCCGGACGTTGGGACAGATCGACCAACACTGAAGCTTTCTTT | CASSAGRWDRSTNTEAFF
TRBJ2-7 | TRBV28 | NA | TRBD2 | TGTGCCAGCAGTGCCCTATCAGCGGGAGCGTCCTACGAGCAGTACTTC | CASSALSAGASYEQYF
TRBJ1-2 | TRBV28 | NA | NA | TGTGCCAGCACCGTCGGGGGGGCGGGTAACTATGGCTACACCTTC | CASTVGGAGNYGYTF
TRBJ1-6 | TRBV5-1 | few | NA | TGCGCCAGCAGCGCGGGACGGCTAGGGCTTGGTTCACCCCTCCACTTT | CASSAGRLGLGSPLHF
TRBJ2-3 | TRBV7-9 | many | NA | TGTGCCAGCAGCCCCGATGGGACTAGCACAGATACGCAGTATTTT | CASSPDGTSTDTQYF
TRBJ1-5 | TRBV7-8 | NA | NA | TGTGCCAGCAGCTTAGGACAGACTTCGCCCCAGCATTTT | CASSLGQTSPQHF
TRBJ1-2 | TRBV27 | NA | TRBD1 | TGTGCCAGCAGTTTATCGACAGGGAACTATGGCTACACCTTC | CASSLSTGNYGYTF
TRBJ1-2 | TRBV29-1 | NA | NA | TGCAGCGTTGTGAGGGAGGGCCGGGGCTACACCTTC | CSVVREGRGYTF
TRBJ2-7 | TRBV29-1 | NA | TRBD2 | TGCAGCGCGACTAGCGGGAGGGCCGGGGGCGAGCAGTACTTC | CSATSGRAGGEQYF
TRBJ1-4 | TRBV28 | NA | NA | TGTGCCAGCTCCGGCAGAGGGGGAAATGAAAAACTGTTTTTT | CASSGRGGNEKLFF
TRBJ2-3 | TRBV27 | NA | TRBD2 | TGTGCCAGCAGTCCTTTGTTGGAGCGGGGGGTGGCAGATACGCAGTATTTT | CASSPLLERGVADTQYF
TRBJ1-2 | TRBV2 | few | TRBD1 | TGTGCCAGCAGTTACGGACAGGGAAACTATGGCTACACCTTC | CASSYGQGNYGYTF
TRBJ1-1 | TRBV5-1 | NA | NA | TGCGCCAGCAGCACACGCGGGGGGACGAACACTGAAGCTTTCTTT | CASSTRGGTNTEAFF
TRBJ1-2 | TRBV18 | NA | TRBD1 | TGTGCCAGCTCCGAAGGGGGCGCCTATGGCTACACCTTC | CASSEGGAYGYTF
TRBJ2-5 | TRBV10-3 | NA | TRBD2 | TGTGCCATCCGAAGCGGGGGGGAACAAGAGACCCAGTACTTC | CAIRSGGEQETQYF
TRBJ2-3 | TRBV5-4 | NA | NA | TGTGCCAGCAGCGCCCGACAGGTACTAGATACGCAGTATTTT | CASSARQVLDTQYF
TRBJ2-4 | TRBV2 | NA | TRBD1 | TGTGCCAGCAGTCTACAGGGGTTGGGGAGCATTCAGTACTTC | CASSLQGLGSIQYF
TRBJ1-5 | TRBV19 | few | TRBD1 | TGTGCCAGTAGTTGGACAGGAGGGAATCAGCCCCAGCATTTT | CASSWTGGNQPQHF
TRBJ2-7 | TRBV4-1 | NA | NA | TGCGCCAGCAGCCAAGGGACAGCTACCTACGAGCAGTACTTC | CASSQGTATYEQYF
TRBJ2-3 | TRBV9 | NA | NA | TGTGCCAGCAGCGTCGGAACAGGGTCTTTGGCAGATACGCAGTATTTT | CASSVGTGSLADTQYF
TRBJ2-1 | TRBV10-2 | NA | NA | TGCGCCAGCAGTGGGAGGACGGGGTATGGCGCTGAGCAGTTCTTC | CASSGRTGYGAEQFF
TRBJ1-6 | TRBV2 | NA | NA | TGTGCCAGCGGGACAATCAGCGCTTCACCCCTCCACTTT | CASGTISASPLHF
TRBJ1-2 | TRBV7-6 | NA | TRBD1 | TGTGCCAGCAGCCCCCAGACAGGGGGCTATGGCTACACCTTC | CASSPQTGGYGYTF
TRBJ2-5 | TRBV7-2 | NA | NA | TGTGCCAGCAGCCCCGGGATTCGGGAGACCCAGTACTTC | CASSPGIRETQYF